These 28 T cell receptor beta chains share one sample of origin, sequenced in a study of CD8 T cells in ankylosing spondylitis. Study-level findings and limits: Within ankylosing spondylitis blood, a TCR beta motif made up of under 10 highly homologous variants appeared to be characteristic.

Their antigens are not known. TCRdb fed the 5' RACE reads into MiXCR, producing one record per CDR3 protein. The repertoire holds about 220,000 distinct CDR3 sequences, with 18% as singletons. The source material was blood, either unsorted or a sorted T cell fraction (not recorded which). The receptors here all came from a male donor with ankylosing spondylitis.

The CDR3, as DNA: TGCGCCAGCAGCCAAGGGACAGTTAGCAATCAGCCCCAGCATTTT. Translated: CASSQGTVSNQPQHF. The chain is built from TRBV4-1 and TRBJ1-5; perhaps TRBD1 as D (6 bases). There are 15 residues in the CDR3. The V end lost 1 base, the J end lost 0 bases, and 7 bases lay between the germline ends. The germline V gene has CDR1 MGHRA and CDR2 YSYEKL.

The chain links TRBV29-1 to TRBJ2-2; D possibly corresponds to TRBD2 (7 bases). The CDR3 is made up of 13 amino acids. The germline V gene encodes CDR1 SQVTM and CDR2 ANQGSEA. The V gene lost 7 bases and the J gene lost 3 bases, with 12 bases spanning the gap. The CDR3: CSAEGGYTGELFF. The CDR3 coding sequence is TGCAGCGCGGAGGGGGGGTACACCGGGGAGCTGTTTTTT.

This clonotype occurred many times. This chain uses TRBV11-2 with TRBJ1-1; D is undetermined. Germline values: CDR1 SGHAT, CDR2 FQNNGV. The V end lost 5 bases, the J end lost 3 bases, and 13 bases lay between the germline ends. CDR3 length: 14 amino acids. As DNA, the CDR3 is TGTGCCAGCAGCCTTTTTCGGCGGGACACTGAAGCTTTCTTT. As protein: CASSLFRRDTEAFF.

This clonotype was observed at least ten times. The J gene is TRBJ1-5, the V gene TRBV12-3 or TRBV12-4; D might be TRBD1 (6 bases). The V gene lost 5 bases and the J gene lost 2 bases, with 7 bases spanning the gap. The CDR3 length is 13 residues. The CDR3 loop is CASSPGGNQPQHF. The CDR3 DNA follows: TGTGCCAGCAGTCCAGGGGGCAATCAGCCCCAGCATTTT.

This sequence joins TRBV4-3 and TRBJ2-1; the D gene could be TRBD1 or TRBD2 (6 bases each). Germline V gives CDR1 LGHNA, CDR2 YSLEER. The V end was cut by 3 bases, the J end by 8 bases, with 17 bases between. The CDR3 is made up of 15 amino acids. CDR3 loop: CASSQRAGGRDEQFF. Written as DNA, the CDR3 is TGCGCCAGCAGCCAGAGGGCCGGGGGCAGGGATGAGCAGTTCTTC.

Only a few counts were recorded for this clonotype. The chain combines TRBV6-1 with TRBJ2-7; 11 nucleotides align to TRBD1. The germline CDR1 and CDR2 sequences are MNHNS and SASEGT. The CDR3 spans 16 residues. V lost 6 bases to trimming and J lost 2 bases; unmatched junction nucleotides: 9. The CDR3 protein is CASRPNRDRGAYEQYF. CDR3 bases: TGTGCCAGCAGGCCTAACCGGGACAGGGGGGCCTACGAGCAGTACTTC.

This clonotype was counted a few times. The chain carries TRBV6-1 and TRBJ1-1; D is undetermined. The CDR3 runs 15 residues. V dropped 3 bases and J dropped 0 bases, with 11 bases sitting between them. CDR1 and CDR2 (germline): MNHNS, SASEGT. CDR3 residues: CASSDALTMNTEAFF. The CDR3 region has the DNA TGTGCCAGCAGTGATGCGTTAACCATGAACACTGAAGCTTTCTTT.

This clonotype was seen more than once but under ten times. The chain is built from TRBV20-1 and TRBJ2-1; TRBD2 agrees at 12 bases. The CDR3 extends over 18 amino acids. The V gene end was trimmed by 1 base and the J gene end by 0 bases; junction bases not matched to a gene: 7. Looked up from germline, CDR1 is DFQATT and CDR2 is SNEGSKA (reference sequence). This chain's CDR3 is CSARGASGRGSSYNEQFF. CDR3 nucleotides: TGCAGTGCTAGAGGGGCTAGCGGGAGGGGGAGCTCCTACAATGAGCAGTTCTTC.

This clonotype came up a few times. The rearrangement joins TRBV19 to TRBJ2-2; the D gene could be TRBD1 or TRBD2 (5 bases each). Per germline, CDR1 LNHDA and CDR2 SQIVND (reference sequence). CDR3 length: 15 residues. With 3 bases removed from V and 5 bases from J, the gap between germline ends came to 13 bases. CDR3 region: CASSMERWGTGELFF. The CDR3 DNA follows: TGTGCCAGTAGTATGGAGCGGTGGGGGACCGGGGAGCTGTTTTTT.

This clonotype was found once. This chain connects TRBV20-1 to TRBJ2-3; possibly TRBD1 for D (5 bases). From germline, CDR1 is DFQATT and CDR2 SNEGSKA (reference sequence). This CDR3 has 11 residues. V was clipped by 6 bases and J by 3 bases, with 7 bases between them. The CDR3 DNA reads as TGCAGTGCCAGACAGACAGATACGCAGTATTTT. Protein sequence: CSARQTDTQYF.

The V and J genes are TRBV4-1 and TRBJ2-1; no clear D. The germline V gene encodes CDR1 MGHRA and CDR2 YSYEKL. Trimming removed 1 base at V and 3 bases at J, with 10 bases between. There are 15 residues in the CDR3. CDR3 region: CASSQGSAFYNEQFF. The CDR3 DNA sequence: TGCGCCAGCAGCCAAGGGAGTGCGTTCTACAATGAGCAGTTCTTC.

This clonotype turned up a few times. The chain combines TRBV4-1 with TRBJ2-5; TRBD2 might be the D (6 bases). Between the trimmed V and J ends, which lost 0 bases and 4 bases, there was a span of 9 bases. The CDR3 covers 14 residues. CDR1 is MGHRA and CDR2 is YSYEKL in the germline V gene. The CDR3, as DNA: TGCGCCAGCAGCCAAGAAGCGGGTAGAGAGACCCAGTACTTC. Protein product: CASSQEAGRETQYF.

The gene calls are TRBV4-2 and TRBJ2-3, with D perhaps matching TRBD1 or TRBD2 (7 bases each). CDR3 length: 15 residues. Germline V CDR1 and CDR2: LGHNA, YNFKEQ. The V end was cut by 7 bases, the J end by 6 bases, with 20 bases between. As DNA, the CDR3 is TGTGCCAGCACCCCAAGGGAGGGGGCCCAGGATACGCAGTATTTT. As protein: CASTPREGAQDTQYF.

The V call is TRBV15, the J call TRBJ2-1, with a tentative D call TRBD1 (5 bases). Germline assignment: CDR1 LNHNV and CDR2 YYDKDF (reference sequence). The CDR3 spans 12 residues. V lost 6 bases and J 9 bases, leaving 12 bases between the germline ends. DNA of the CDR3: TGTGCCACCAGGGACCCGCAGGGTGAGCAGTTCTTC. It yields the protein CATRDPQGEQFF.

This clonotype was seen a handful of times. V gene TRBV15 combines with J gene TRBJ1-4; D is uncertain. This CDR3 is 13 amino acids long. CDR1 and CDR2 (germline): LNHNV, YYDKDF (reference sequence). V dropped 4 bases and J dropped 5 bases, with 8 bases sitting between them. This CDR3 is CATSMEVNEKLFF. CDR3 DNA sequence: TGTGCCACCAGCATGGAGGTCAATGAAAAACTGTTTTTT. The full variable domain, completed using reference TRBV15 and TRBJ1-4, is DAMVIQNPRYQVTQFGKPVTLSCSQTLNHNVMYWYQQKSSQAPKLLFHYYDKDFNNEADTPDNFQSRRPNTSFCFLDIRSPGLGDTAMYLCATSMEVNEKLFFGSGTQLSVL.

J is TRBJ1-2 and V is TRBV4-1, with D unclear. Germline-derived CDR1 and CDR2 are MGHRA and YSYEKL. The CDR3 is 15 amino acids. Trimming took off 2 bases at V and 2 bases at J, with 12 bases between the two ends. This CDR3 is CASSQSYGFNYGYTF. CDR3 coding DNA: TGCGCCAGCAGCCAATCATACGGTTTCAACTATGGCTACACCTTC.

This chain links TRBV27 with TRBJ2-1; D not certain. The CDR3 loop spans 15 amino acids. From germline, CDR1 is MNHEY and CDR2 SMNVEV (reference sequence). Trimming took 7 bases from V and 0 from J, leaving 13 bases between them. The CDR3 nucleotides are TGTGCCAGCACTTACCAGTTTAGCTCCTACAATGAGCAGTTCTTC. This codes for CASTYQFSSYNEQFF.

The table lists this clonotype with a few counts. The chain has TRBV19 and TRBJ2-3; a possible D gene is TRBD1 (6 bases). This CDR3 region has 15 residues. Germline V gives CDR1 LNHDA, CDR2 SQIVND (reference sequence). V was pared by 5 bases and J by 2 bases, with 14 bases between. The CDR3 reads CASSSTGFFTDTQYF. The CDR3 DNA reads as TGTGCCAGTAGTTCGACAGGATTTTTCACAGATACGCAGTATTTT. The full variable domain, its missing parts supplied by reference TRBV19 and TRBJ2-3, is DGGITQSPKYLFRKEGQNVTLSCEQNLNHDAMYWYRQDPGQGLRLIYYSQIVNDFQKGDIAEGYSVSREKKESFPLTVTSAQKNPTAFYLCASSSTGFFTDTQYFGPGTRLTVL.

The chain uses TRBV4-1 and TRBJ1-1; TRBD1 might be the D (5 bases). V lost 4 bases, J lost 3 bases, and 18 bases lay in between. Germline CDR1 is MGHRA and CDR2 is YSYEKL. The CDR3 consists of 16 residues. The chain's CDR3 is CASSPLGAPRDTEAFF. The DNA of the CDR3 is TGCGCCAGCAGCCCCCTAGGGGCCCCACGGGACACTGAAGCTTTCTTT.

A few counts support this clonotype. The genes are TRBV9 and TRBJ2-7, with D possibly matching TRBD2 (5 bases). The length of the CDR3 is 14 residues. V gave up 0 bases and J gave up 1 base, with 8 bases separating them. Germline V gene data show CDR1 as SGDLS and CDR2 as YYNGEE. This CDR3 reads CASSVVGDSYEQYF. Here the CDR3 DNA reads TGTGCCAGCAGCGTAGTGGGAGATTCCTACGAGCAGTACTTC.

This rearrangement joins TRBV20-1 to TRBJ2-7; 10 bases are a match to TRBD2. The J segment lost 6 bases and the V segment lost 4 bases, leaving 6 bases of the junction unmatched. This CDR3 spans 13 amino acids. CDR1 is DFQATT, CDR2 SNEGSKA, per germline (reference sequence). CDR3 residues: CSAKDQRGGEQYF. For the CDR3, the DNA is TGCAGTGCTAAAGACCAGCGGGGGGGCGAGCAGTACTTC.

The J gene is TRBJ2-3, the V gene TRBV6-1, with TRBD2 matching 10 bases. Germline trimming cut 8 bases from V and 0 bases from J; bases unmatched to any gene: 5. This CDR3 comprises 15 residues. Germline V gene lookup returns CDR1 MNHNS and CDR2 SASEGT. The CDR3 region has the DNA TGTGCCAGCGCCCTAGCGGGGGTTAGCACAGATACGCAGTATTTT. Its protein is CASALAGVSTDTQYF.

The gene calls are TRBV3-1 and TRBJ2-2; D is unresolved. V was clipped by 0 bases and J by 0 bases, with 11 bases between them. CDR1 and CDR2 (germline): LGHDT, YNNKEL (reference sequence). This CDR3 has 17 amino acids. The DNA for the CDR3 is TGTGCCAGCAGCCAAGAATTTCCCAGAACGAACACCGGGGAGCTGTTTTTT. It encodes CASSQEFPRTNTGELFF.

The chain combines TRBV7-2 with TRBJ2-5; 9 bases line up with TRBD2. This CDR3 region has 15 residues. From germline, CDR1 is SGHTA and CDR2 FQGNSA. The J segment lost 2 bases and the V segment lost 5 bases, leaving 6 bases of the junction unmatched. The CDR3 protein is CASSQGTSNQETQYF. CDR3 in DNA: TGTGCCAGCAGCCAAGGGACTAGCAATCAAGAGACCCAGTACTTC.

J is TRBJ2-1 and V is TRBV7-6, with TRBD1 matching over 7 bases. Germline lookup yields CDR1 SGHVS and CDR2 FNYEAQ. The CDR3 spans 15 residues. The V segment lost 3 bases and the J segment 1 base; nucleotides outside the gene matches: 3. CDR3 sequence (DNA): TGTGCCAGCAGCTTGTCGGGACAGTCCTACAATGAGCAGTTCTTC. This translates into CASSLSGQSYNEQFF.

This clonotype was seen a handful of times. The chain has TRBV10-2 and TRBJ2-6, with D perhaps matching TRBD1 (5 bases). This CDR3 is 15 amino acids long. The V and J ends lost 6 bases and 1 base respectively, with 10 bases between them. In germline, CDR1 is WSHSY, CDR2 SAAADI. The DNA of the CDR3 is TGCGCCAGCAGAGACAGCCCGTCTGGGGCCAACGTCCTGACTTTC. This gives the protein CASRDSPSGANVLTF.

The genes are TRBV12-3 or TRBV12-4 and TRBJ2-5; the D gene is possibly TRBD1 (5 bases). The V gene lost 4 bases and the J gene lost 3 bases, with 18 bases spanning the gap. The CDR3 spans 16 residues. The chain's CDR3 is CASSSAPGKGEETQYF. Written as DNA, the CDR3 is TGTGCCAGCAGTTCCGCCCCAGGGAAGGGCGAAGAGACCCAGTACTTC.

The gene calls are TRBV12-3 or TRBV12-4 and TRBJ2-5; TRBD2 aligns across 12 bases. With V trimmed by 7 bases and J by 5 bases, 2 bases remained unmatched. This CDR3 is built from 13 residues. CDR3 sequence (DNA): TGTGCCAGCACTAGCGGGGGGGCTGAGACCCAGTACTTC. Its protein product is CASTSGGAETQYF.